In this sample, the clone carrying this TCR beta chain turned up a few times. Antigen specificity is unknown. The sample belongs to a study of beta chain features in type 1 diabetes. Study observations and caveats: TCRB repertoires of naive, central memory and Treg cells appeared more similar among patients than among healthy donors. Shorter TCRB CDR3s, moderately but significantly so, were found in Type 1 diabetes patients in all four CD4+ subsets. VDJ junctions from type 1 diabetes patients carried fewer insertions and larger deletions.

Cell sorting via CD45RO/CCR7/CD25/CD127/CD95/CD27 was performed to obtain CD4+ naive, central memory, regulatory and stem cell-like memory cells. The isolated RNA, all of it, was reverse transcribed, so expressed TCRB transcripts were what got sequenced. The protocol was immunoSEQ multiplex PCR, while the TCRdb copy is restricted to in-frame clones and leaves out a portion. The data contain about 340,000 clones, 7% to 10% of them singletons. Germline V gives CDR1 SGHVS, CDR2 FNYEAQ. The CDR3 covers 14 residues. V was cut by 5 bases and J by 1 base, with 11 bases left in between. This sequence joins TRBV7-6 and TRBJ2-5, with a weak D call TRBD1 (6 bases). This receptor was taken from a man aged 25-45 years with type 1 diabetes. The specimen sequenced was central memory CD4+ T cells from blood. CDR3 residues: CASSIRTAQETQYF. The CDR3 DNA reads as TGTGCCAGCAGCATCAGGACAGCCCAAGAGACCCAGTACTTC. Using reference TRBV7-6 and TRBJ2-5 for the parts outside the CDR3, the full variable domain is GAGVSQSPRYKVTKRGQDVALRCDPISGHVSLYWYRQALGQGPEFLTYFNYEAQQDKSGLPNDRFSAERPEGSISTLTIQRTEQRDSAMYRCASSIRTAQETQYFGPGTRLLVL.